These 8 T cell receptor beta chains came from one sample sequenced in a study of CD8 T cells in ankylosing spondylitis. General study findings and limits: Within ankylosing spondylitis blood, a TCR beta motif made up of under 10 highly homologous variants appeared to be characteristic.

TCRdb re-analysed the 5' RACE reads in MiXCR, keeping a single row per CDR3 protein. The sample holds around 130,000 distinct CDR3 sequences, 15% to 20% seen once. These receptors have no known antigen. Sequenced input: blood, either unsorted or a sorted T cell fraction (not recorded which). These receptors originate from a male donor with ankylosing spondylitis.

This clonotype was seen more than once but under ten times. The J gene is TRBJ2-7, the V gene TRBV7-8; TRBD2 is a possible D gene (5 bases). The CDR3 extends over 16 amino acids. The germline V gene encodes CDR1 SGHVS and CDR2 FQNEAQ. V was cut by 5 bases and J by 4 bases, with 21 bases left in between. The CDR3 reads CASSASRLAVGYEQYF. CDR3 DNA sequence: TGTGCCAGCAGCGCTAGTCGTCTAGCTGTGGGATACGAGCAGTACTTC.

This clonotype was observed a handful of times. This CDR3 is CASSHQGTTEAFF. For the CDR3, the DNA is TGTGCCAGCAGTCACCAGGGGACCACTGAAGCTTTCTTT. This chain connects TRBV12-3 or TRBV12-4 to TRBJ1-1; D may be TRBD1 (6 bases). The CDR3 extends over 13 amino acids. V was cut by 5 bases and J by 4 bases, with 11 bases left in between.

There are a few counts of this clonotype. This chain connects TRBV6-1 to TRBJ2-5, with D possibly matching TRBD2 (5 bases). The CDR3 is made up of 13 amino acids. Trimming removed 9 bases at V and 2 bases at J, with 13 bases between. CDR1 MNHNS and CDR2 SASEGT come from the germline V gene. For the CDR3, the DNA is TGTGCCAGTGGAGTAGAGCGGCAAGAGACCCAGTACTTC. It yields the protein CASGVERQETQYF.

This clonotype was detected only a few times. The V gene is TRBV28, the J gene TRBJ2-2, with D unclear. Germline V gives CDR1 MDHEN, CDR2 SYDVKM. V gave up 4 bases and J gave up 6 bases, with 18 bases separating them. The CDR3 extends over 16 amino acids. The CDR3 reads CASSSSDDLGPGELFF. The CDR3, as DNA: TGTGCCAGCAGTTCCTCAGACGACCTAGGGCCCGGGGAGCTGTTTTTT.

The chain combines TRBV29-1 with TRBJ1-1; no firm D call. The germline V gene has CDR1 SQVTM and CDR2 ANQGSEA. V lost 0 bases to trimming and J lost 10 bases, with 9 bases between them. This CDR3 has 11 residues. DNA for the CDR3: TGCAGCGTTGAAGAAATAGTAGGAGCTTTCTTT. Residues: CSVEEIVGAFF.

This clonotype came up many times. The rearrangement uses TRBV9 and TRBJ2-7; D possibly corresponds to TRBD1 (5 bases). The V gene's germline CDR1 is SGDLS and CDR2 YYNGEE. Trimming stripped 0 bases from V and 3 bases from J, with 16 bases between. The CDR3 length is 16 residues. The CDR3 coding sequence is TGTGCCAGCAGCGTAGGATCCAGGACAAACATCTACGAGCAGTACTTC. Its protein product is CASSVGSRTNIYEQYF.

The CDR3 DNA reads TGTGCCAGCAGCCCCGGATCGACTGGGGCCAACGTCCTGACTTTC. Its translation: CASSPGSTGANVLTF. The rearrangement joins TRBV14 to TRBJ2-6; D remains ambiguous. In germline, CDR1 is SGHDN, CDR2 FVKESK. Trimming left V 4 bases short and J 2 bases short, with 9 bases between. CDR3 length: 15 residues.

CDR3 DNA: TGTGCCAGCAGCCAAAGCGGGAGGGACCCCTACGAGCAGTACTTC. This gives the protein CASSQSGRDPYEQYF. This sequence joins TRBV7-8 and TRBJ2-7, with TRBD2 matching over 10 bases. V dropped 5 bases and J dropped 2; count of bases not matched to a gene: 6. CDR3 length equals 15 residues. Germline loops: CDR1 SGHVS, CDR2 FQNEAQ.